Reported below is one T cell receptor beta chain. Its antigen remains unknown. The germline V gene has CDR1 MNHEY and CDR2 SVGAGI. Trimming shortened V by 0 bases and J by 0 bases, and 9 bases separated the two germline ends. The CDR3 length is 15 residues. The data were taken from a study of response to subunit inactivated influenza vaccine. Overall study results and limits: The study's authors posited that every seasonal influenza vaccination enlists few new T cells.

A single record per CDR3 protein comes from TCRdb applying MiXCR to the RT-PCR reads. This table holds about 500,000 distinct CDR3 sequences, roughly 7.9% found once. Sequenced material: PBMCs from blood, taken less than 30 months after vaccination. The clonotype originates from a man aged 50 to 69 who received an inactivated influenza vaccine. The chain is built from TRBV6-5 and TRBJ2-7; perhaps TRBD2 as D (5 bases). CDR3 coding DNA: TGTGCCAGCAGTTACTCAGCGGCAAGCTCCTACGAGCAGTACTTC. Protein product: CASSYSAASSYEQYF.